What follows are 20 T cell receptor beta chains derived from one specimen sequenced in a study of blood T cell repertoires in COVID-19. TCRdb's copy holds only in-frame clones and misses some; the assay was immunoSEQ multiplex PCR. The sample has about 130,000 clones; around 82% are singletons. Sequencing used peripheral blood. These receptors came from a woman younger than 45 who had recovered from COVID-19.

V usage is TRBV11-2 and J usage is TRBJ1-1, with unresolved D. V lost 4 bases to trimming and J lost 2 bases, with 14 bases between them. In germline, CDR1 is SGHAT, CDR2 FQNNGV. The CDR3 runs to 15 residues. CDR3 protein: CASSSGGQLNTEAFF. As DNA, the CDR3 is TGTGCCAGCAGCTCCGGAGGGCAGCTTAACACTGAAGCTTTCTTT.

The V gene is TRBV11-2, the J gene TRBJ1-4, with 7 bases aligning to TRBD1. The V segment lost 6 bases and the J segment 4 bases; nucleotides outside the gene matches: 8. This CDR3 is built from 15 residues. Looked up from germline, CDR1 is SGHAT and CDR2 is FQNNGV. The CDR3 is CASRPRQGRNEKLFF. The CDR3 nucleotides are TGTGCCAGCAGACCCCGACAGGGACGTAATGAAAAACTGTTTTTT. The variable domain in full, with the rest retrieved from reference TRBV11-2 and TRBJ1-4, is EAGVAQSPRYKIIEKRQSVAFWCNPISGHATLYWYQQILGQGPKLLIQFQNNGVVDDSQLPKDRFSAERLKGVDSTLKIQPAKLEDSAVYLCASRPRQGRNEKLFFGSGTQLSVL.

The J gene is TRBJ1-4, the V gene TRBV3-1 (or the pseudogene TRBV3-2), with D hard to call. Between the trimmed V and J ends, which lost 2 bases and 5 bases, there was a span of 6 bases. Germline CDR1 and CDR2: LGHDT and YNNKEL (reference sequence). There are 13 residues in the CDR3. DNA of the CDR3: TGTGCCAGCAGCCAACGAGGAAATGAAAAACTGTTTTTT. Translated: CASSQRGNEKLFF.

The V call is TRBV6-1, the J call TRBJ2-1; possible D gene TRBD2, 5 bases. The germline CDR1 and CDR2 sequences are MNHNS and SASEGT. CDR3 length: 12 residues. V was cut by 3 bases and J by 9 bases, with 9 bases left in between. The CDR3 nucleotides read TGTGCCAGCAGTGAGAGGGTCGGTGAGCAGTTCTTC. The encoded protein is CASSERVGEQFF.

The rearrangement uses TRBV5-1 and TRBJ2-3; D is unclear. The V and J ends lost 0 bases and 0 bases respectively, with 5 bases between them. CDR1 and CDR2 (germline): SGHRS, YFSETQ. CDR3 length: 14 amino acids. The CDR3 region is CASSLGPSTDTQYF. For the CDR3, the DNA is TGCGCCAGCAGCTTGGGTCCTAGCACAGATACGCAGTATTTT. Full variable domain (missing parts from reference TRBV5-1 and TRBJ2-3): KAGVTQTPRYLIKTRGQQVTLSCSPISGHRSVSWYQQTPGQGLQFLFEYFSETQRNKGNFPGRFSGRQFSNSRSEMNVSTLELGDSALYLCASSLGPSTDTQYFGPGTRLTVL.

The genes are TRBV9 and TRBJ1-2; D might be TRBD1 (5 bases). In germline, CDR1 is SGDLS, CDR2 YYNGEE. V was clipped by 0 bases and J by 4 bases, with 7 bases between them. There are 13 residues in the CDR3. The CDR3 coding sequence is TGTGCCAGCAGCGTAGGACAGTCCTATGGCTACACCTTC. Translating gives CASSVGQSYGYTF.

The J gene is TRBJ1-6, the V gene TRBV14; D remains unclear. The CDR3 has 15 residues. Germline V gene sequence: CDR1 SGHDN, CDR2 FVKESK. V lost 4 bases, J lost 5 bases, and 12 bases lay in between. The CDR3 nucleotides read TGTGCCAGCAGCCCACACACCCTCAATAATTCACCCCTCCACTTT. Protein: CASSPHTLNNSPLHF. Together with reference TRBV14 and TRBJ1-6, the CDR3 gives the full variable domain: EAGVTQFPSHSVIEKGQTVTLRCDPISGHDNLYWYRRVMGKEIKFLLHFVKESKQDESGMPNNRFLAERTGGTYSTLKVQPAELEDSGVYFCASSPHTLNNSPLHFGNGTRLTVT.

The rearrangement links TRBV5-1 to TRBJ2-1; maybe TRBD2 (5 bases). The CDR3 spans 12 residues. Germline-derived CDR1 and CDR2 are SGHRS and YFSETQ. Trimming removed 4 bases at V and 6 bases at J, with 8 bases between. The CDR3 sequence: CASSLGVNEQFF. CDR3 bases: TGCGCCAGCAGCCTCGGGGTCAATGAGCAGTTCTTC.

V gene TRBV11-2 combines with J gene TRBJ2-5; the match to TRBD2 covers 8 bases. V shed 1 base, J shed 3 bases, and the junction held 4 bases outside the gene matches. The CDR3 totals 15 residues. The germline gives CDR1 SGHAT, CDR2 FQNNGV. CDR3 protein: CASSLGGGRKETQYF. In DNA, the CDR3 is TGTGCCAGCAGCTTAGGCGGGGGGCGTAAAGAGACCCAGTACTTC.

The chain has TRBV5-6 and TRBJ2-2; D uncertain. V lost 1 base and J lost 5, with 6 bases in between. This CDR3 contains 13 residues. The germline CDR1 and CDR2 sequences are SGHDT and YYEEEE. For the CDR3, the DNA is TGTGCCAGCAGCTTGTTAAATACCGGGGAGCTGTTTTTT. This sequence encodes CASSLLNTGELFF.

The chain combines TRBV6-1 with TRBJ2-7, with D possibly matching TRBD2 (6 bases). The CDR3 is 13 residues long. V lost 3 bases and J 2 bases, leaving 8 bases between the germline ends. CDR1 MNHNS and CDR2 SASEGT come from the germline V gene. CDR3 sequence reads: CASSDGTPYEQYF. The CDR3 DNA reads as TGTGCCAGCAGTGACGGGACTCCCTACGAGCAGTACTTC.

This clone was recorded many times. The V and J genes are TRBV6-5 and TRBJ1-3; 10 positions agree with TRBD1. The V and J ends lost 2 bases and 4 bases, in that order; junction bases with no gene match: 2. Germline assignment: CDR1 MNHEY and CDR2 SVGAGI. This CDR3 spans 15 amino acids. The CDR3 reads CASSYGQGEGNTIYF. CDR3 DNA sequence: TGTGCCAGCAGTTACGGACAGGGGGAAGGAAACACCATATATTTT.

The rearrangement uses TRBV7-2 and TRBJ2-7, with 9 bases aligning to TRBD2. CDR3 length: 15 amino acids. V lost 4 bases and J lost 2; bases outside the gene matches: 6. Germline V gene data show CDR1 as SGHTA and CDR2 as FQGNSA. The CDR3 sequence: CASSSPPSGTYEQYF. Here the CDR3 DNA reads TGTGCCAGCAGCTCCCCGCCTAGCGGGACCTACGAGCAGTACTTC.

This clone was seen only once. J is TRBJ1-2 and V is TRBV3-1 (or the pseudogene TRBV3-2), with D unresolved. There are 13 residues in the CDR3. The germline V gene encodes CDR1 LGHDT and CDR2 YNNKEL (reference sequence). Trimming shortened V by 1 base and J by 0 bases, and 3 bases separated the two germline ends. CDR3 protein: CASSQAANYGYTF. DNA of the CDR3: TGTGCCAGCAGCCAAGCTGCTAACTATGGCTACACCTTC.

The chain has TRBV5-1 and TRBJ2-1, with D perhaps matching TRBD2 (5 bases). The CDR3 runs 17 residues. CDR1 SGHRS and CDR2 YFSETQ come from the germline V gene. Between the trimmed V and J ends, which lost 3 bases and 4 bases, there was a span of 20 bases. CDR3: CASSSGLDNMVYNEQFF. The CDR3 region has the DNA TGCGCCAGCAGCTCCGGACTGGATAATATGGTATACAATGAGCAGTTCTTC.

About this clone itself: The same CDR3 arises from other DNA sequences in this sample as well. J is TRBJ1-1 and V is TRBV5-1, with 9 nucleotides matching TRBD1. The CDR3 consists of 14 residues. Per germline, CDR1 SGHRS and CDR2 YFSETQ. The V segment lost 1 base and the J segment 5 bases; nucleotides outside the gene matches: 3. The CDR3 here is CASSLPGQGTEAFF. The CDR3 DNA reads TGCGCCAGCAGCTTGCCCGGACAGGGGACTGAAGCTTTCTTT.

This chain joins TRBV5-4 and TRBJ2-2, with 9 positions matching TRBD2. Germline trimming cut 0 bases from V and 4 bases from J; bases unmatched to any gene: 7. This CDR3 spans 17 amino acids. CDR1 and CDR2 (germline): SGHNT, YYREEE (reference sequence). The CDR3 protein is CASSLGYGAGGTGELFF. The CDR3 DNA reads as TGTGCCAGCAGCTTGGGCTACGGAGCGGGAGGCACCGGGGAGCTGTTTTTT.

The CDR3 here is CATSSGSDQPQHF. The DNA for the CDR3 is TGTGCCACGTCGAGCGGTTCGGATCAGCCCCAGCATTTT. The V and J genes are TRBV15 and TRBJ1-5, with D unclear. This CDR3 contains 13 residues. From germline, CDR1 is LNHNV and CDR2 YYDKDF (reference sequence). V lost 9 bases and J lost 5, with 14 bases in between.

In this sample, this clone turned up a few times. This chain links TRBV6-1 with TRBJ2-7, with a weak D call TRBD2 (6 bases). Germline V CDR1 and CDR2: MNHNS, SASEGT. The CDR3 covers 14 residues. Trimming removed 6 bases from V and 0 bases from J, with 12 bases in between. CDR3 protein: CASREGHSSYEQYF. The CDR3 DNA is TGTGCCAGCAGGGAGGGCCATAGCTCCTACGAGCAGTACTTC.

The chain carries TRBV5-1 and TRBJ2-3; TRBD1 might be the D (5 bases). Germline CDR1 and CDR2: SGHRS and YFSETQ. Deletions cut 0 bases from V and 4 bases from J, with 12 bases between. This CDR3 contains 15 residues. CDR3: CASSLEGQGSDTQYF. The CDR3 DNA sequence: TGCGCCAGCAGCTTGGAGGGTCAGGGCTCAGATACGCAGTATTTT.